The 25 T cell receptor beta chains given below trace back to one sample, sequenced in a study of cytotoxic CD8 clonotypes in ibrutinib-treated CLL. Sequenced by immunoSEQ multiplex PCR; TCRdb stores in-frame clones only, minus some. In the table there are some 93,000 clones, approximately 82% of which are singletons. Source: PBMCs, taken after 12 months of ibrutinib treatment. The receptors here all came from a human donor with chronic lymphocytic leukemia.

The chain joins TRBV28 to TRBJ1-2; TRBD1 matches 7 bases. V lost 3 bases and J lost 8; bases outside the gene matches: 15. From germline, CDR1 is MDHEN and CDR2 SYDVKM. The CDR3 contains 16 residues. CDR3 loop: CASSLFRQGKAQGYTF. CDR3 in DNA: TGTGCCAGCAGTTTGTTTCGACAGGGTAAGGCTCAAGGCTACACCTTC.

The chain employs TRBV19 and TRBJ2-7, with D possibly matching TRBD2 (6 bases). The CDR3 spans 14 residues. The germline V gene has CDR1 LNHDA and CDR2 SQIVND (reference sequence). The V end lost 3 bases, the J end lost 2 bases, and 11 bases lay between the germline ends. CDR3 nucleotide sequence: TGTGCCAGTAGTATGGAGGGCGGCCCCTACGAGCAGTACTTC. Its translation is CASSMEGGPYEQYF.

The rearrangement uses TRBV5-1 and TRBJ2-5; 14 bases are a match to TRBD2. The ends lost 6 bases at V and 2 bases at J; junction bases unmatched: 3. The CDR3 spans 15 residues. Per the germline V gene, CDR1 is SGHRS and CDR2 is YFSETQ. The CDR3 loop reads CASKGLAGAQETQYF. Written as DNA, the CDR3 is TGCGCCAGCAAGGGACTAGCGGGGGCTCAAGAGACCCAGTACTTC.

CDR3 sequence: CASSTRQYNSPLHF. In DNA form, the CDR3 reads TGTGCCAGTAGTACCCGACAGTATAATTCACCCCTCCACTTT. The J gene is TRBJ1-6, the V gene TRBV19; D possibly corresponds to TRBD1 (5 bases). The germline V gene encodes CDR1 LNHDA and CDR2 SQIVND (reference sequence). With 4 bases removed from V and 4 bases from J, the gap between germline ends came to 8 bases. The CDR3 is 14 amino acids.

This clone was seen just once. The rearrangement joins TRBV7-9 to TRBJ2-7; D ambiguous. The CDR3 spans 11 residues. V lost 1 base and J lost 7, with 5 bases in between. Germline CDR1 is SEHNR and CDR2 is FQNEAQ (reference sequence). CDR3 coding DNA: TGTGCCAGCAGCTTAGATCGAGAGCAGTACTTC. This sequence encodes CASSLDREQYF. The whole variable domain, remainder taken from reference TRBV7-9 and TRBJ2-7, is DTGVSQNPRHKITKRGQNVTFRCDPISEHNRLYWYRQTLGQGPEFLTYFQNEAQLEKSRLLSDRFSAERPKGSFSTLEIQRTEQGDSAMYLCASSLDREQYFGPGTRLTVT.

The CDR3 reads CASSLGQAYSNQPQHF. Here the CDR3 DNA reads TGTGCCAGCAGCCTTGGACAGGCATATAGCAATCAGCCCCAGCATTTT. V and J are TRBV14 and TRBJ1-5; 7 nucleotides align to TRBD1. The CDR3 contains 16 residues. Trimming removed 4 bases from V and 0 bases from J; junction bases left unmatched: 6. The germline CDR1 and CDR2 sequences are SGHDN and FVKESK.

The chain carries TRBV6-1 and TRBJ1-2; perhaps TRBD1 as D (6 bases). Looked up from germline, CDR1 is MNHNS and CDR2 is SASEGT. V gave up 7 bases and J gave up 4 bases, with 19 bases separating them. CDR3 length: 15 amino acids. The CDR3 protein is CASIMGGQTFYGYTF. The CDR3 bases are TGTGCCAGCATCATGGGGGGGCAGACCTTCTATGGCTACACCTTC.

V gene TRBV7-9 combines with J gene TRBJ1-1, with D unclear. Germline V CDR1 and CDR2: SEHNR, FQNEAQ (reference sequence). The length of the CDR3 is 14 residues. The V gene lost 1 base and the J gene lost 5 bases, with 11 bases spanning the gap. CDR3 loop: CASSLGVMGTEAFF. The CDR3 bases are TGTGCCAGCAGCTTAGGAGTGATGGGGACTGAAGCTTTCTTT.

The genes are TRBV6-1 and TRBJ2-3, with D possibly TRBD1 on 5 matching bases. The germline CDR1 and CDR2 sequences are MNHNS and SASEGT. The CDR3 spans 17 residues. Deletions cut 0 bases from V and 1 base from J, with 14 bases between. As DNA, the CDR3 is TGTGCCAGCAGTGAAGCATCGGTGGGGCGCGGCACAGATACGCAGTATTTT. Translating it yields CASSEASVGRGTDTQYF.

This clone was detected only a few times. Within the sample, other DNA sequences also encode this same CDR3. This chain links TRBV10-3 with TRBJ1-5, with TRBD1 as a possible D gene (5 bases). This CDR3 comprises 15 residues. The V gene lost 6 bases and the J gene lost 1 base, with 13 bases spanning the gap. Germline-derived CDR1 and CDR2 are ENHRY and SYGVKD. The CDR3 spells CAISPGGDSNQPQHF. CDR3 nucleotides: TGTGCCATCAGCCCGGGTGGGGACAGCAATCAGCCCCAGCATTTT.

This chain links TRBV11-3 with TRBJ2-2, with unresolved D. Germline V gene lookup returns CDR1 SGHNT and CDR2 YENEEA. Trimming removed 2 bases at V and 2 bases at J, with 6 bases between. CDR3 length: 14 amino acids. The CDR3 loop reads CASSLIANTGELFF. In DNA, the CDR3 is TGTGCCAGCAGCTTAATCGCTAACACCGGGGAGCTGTTTTTT.

This rearrangement joins TRBV7-9 to TRBJ2-7; possible D gene TRBD2, 6 bases. The CDR3 is 15 amino acids. V dropped 2 bases and J dropped 6 bases, with 17 bases sitting between them. Looked up from germline, CDR1 is SEHNR and CDR2 is FQNEAQ (reference sequence). CDR3 amino acids: CASSLSIGGWGEQYF. CDR3 in DNA: TGTGCCAGCAGCTTAAGTATCGGGGGTTGGGGCGAGCAGTACTTC.

A single count supports this clone. The germline gene is not matched at one end of the junction; a read error may be the cause. The V and J genes are TRBV30 and TRBJ2-2; D is tentatively TRBD1 or TRBD2 (5 bases each). The length of the CDR3 is 14 residues. Looked up from germline, CDR1 is GTSNPN and CDR2 is SVGIG (reference sequence). The CDR3 DNA sequence: TGTGCCTGGAGTAGGGGAGCGAAGACCGGGGAGCTGTTTTTT. This translates into CAWSRGAKTGELFF. Full variable domain (remainder filled in from reference TRBV30 and TRBJ2-2): SQTIHQWPATLVQPVGSPLSLECTVEGTSNPNLYWYRQAAGRGLQLLFYSVGIGQISSEVPQNLSASRPQDRQFILSSKKLLLSDSGFYLCAWSRGAKTGELFFGEGSRLTVL.

V and J are TRBV10-1 and TRBJ2-1, with unresolved D. V dropped 11 bases and J dropped 8 bases, with 13 bases sitting between them. This CDR3 is built from 11 residues. Germline V gene data show CDR1 as WNHNN and CDR2 as SYGVQD (reference sequence). CDR3 sequence reads: CAPPGIYEQFF. The CDR3, as DNA: TGCGCCCCACCCGGTATTTATGAGCAGTTCTTC.

The V and J genes are TRBV5-1 and TRBJ1-4; TRBD1 matches at 8 bases. V gave up 7 bases and J gave up 1 base; unmatched junction bases: 9. The CDR3 has 16 amino acids. CDR1 and CDR2 (germline): SGHRS, YFSETQ. The CDR3: CASQIGQGGTNEKLFF. The CDR3 nucleotides are TGCGCCAGCCAAATAGGACAGGGTGGAACTAATGAAAAACTGTTTTTT.

The chain has TRBV19 and TRBJ1-5; maybe TRBD1 (6 bases). Germline V gives CDR1 LNHDA, CDR2 SQIVND (reference sequence). This CDR3 is 13 amino acids long. V was shortened by 5 bases and J by 7 bases, with 12 bases between the two germline ends. DNA of the CDR3: TGTGCCAGTAGTTCCGACAGGCCCCAGCCCCAGCATTTT. This codes for CASSSDRPQPQHF.

V and J are TRBV18 and TRBJ2-1, with a possible D match to TRBD1 (6 bases). The ends were cut back, 2 bases at V and 0 bases at J, with 23 bases in the middle. Germline V gene data show CDR1 as KGHSH and CDR2 as LQKENI. The CDR3 sequence is 20 residues long. The chain's CDR3 is CASSPKAGTLPGDSYNEQFF. CDR3 nucleotides: TGTGCCAGCTCACCAAAAGCCGGGACGCTGCCAGGGGACTCCTACAATGAGCAGTTCTTC. The whole variable domain, remainder taken from reference TRBV18 and TRBJ2-1, is NAGVMQNPRHLVRRRGQEARLRCSPMKGHSHVYWYRQLPEEGLKFMVYLQKENIIDESGMPKERFSAEFPKEGPSILRIQQVVRGDSAAYFCASSPKAGTLPGDSYNEQFFGPGTRLTVL.

J is TRBJ1-1 and V is TRBV4-1, with D possibly TRBD1 on 5 matching bases. The germline V and J ends were trimmed by 3 bases and 6 bases, with 8 bases remaining between them. This CDR3 contains 12 residues. Germline CDR1 is MGHRA and CDR2 is YSYEKL. The CDR3 protein is CASSHPGPEAFF. In DNA form, the CDR3 reads TGCGCCAGCAGCCATCCGGGACCTGAAGCTTTCTTT.

V and J are TRBV5-5 and TRBJ2-7, with TRBD1 matching over 9 bases. The CDR3 has 16 amino acids. The germline V gene has CDR1 SGHKS and CDR2 YYEKEE (reference sequence). Trimming at V came to 0 bases and at J to 1 base, leaving 5 bases not matched to a gene. As DNA, the CDR3 is TGTGCCAGCAGCTTGGCCCTGGGACAGGGATCCTACGAGCAGTACTTC. This codes for CASSLALGQGSYEQYF.

This clone has only one observation. This chain links TRBV21-1 with TRBJ2-3; the table assigns TRBD2, which was not confirmed against the DNA. TRBV21-1 is an annotated pseudogene. This CDR3 spans 15 amino acids. The CDR3 loop is CASSPKTSDPNTQYF. CDR3 coding DNA: TGTGCCAGCAGCCCTAAAACTAGTGACCCGAATACGCAGTATTTT.

V gene TRBV7-3 combines with J gene TRBJ2-7; D is unresolved. V shed 1 base and J shed 6 bases, with 10 bases lying between them. The V gene's germline CDR1 is SGHTA and CDR2 FQGTGA. The CDR3 is 13 residues long. The CDR3 sequence is CASSLKPESEQYF. CDR3 coding DNA: TGTGCCAGCAGCTTAAAACCGGAGTCCGAGCAGTACTTC.

The V gene is TRBV9, the J gene TRBJ2-5; D not certain. Germline-derived CDR1 and CDR2 are SGDLS and YYNGEE. The ends were cut back, 0 bases at V and 2 bases at J, with 14 bases in the middle. The CDR3 extends over 16 amino acids. CDR3 in amino acids: CASSVGGSSVQETQYF. CDR3 in DNA: TGTGCCAGCAGCGTAGGTGGCTCGTCGGTTCAAGAGACCCAGTACTTC.

The chain is built from TRBV5-4 and TRBJ2-5, with D uncertain. The V and J ends lost 6 bases and 2 bases respectively, with 14 bases between them. Per germline, CDR1 SGHNT and CDR2 YYREEE (reference sequence). The CDR3 extends over 14 amino acids. CDR3: CASMEGSAQETQYF. CDR3 sequence (DNA): TGTGCCAGCATGGAAGGGTCAGCTCAAGAGACCCAGTACTTC.

The V call is TRBV2, the J call TRBJ2-2, with D unclear. V lost 8 bases to trimming and J lost 3 bases, with 7 bases between them. The CDR3 totals 12 residues. Per germline, CDR1 SNHLY and CDR2 FYNNEI. Here the CDR3 DNA reads TGTGCCAGCCGGCTAGACACCGGGGAGCTGTTTTTT. The encoded protein is CASRLDTGELFF. Together with reference TRBV2 and TRBJ2-2, the CDR3 gives the full variable domain: EPEVTQTPSHQVTQMGQEVILRCVPISNHLYFYWYRQILGQKVEFLVSFYNNEISEKSEIFDDQFSVERPDGSNFTLKIRSTKLEDSAMYFCASRLDTGELFFGEGSRLTVL.

V and J are TRBV27 and TRBJ2-7, with D uncertain. The CDR3 is 15 residues long. The germline V and J ends were trimmed by 3 bases and 1 base, with 13 bases remaining between them. From germline, CDR1 is MNHEY and CDR2 SMNVEV (reference sequence). The DNA of the CDR3 is TGTGCCAGCAGTTTCGGCCATCAGAGTTCCTACGAGCAGTACTTC. Its translation is CASSFGHQSSYEQYF.